This T cell receptor beta chain was sequenced for a study of CD8 T cells in Susac syndrome. Study as a whole: Treatment at blood withdrawal was none, corticosteroids, or intravenous immunoglobulin alone in Susac syndrome patients. Study findings and constraints: The CD4+ T cell repertoires in Susac syndrome did not show any clonal expansion.

Random hexamers were used to reverse transcribe an amount of roughly 0.5 to 1 ug RNA. The method of amplification for TCR beta CDR3 was immunoSEQ multiplex PCR, covering 54 Vbeta and 13 Jbeta. TCRdb passed the immunoSEQ multiplex PCR reads through MiXCR, listing each CDR3 protein once. The sample contains 120,000 or so distinct CDR3 sequences, over 90% of which appear only once. As for this clonotype: Its antigen is undetermined.

Negative isolation was applied to CD8+ and CD4+ T cells, and FACS enrichment was applied to TEMRA cells. Sequenced input: CD4+ T cells from PBMCs. The sequence derives from a human donor with Susac syndrome.

In DNA form, the CDR3 reads TGTGCCTGGAGTGTACGACCCCAATTCAGTGAGCAGTTCTTC. Translated, it gives CAWSVRPQFSEQFF. The gene calls are TRBV30 and TRBJ2-1, with D unresolved. The CDR3 has 14 residues. Germline V gene data show CDR1 as GTSNPN and CDR2 as SVGIG (reference sequence). Trimming removed 0 bases from V and 9 bases from J, with 15 bases in between. The variable domain in full, with the rest retrieved from reference TRBV30 and TRBJ2-1, is SQTIHQWPATLVQPVGSPLSLECTVEGTSNPNLYWYRQAAGRGLQLLFYSVGIGQISSEVPQNLSASRPQDRQFILSSKKLLLSDSGFYLCAWSVRPQFSEQFFGPGTRLTVL.